This T cell receptor (beta chain) was identified during a study of shared clonotypes between healthy human individuals. As processed by the authors: As immunoSEQ supplied junction-only sequences (without quality scores), filtering differed. Repertoires were generated with immunoSEQ multiplex PCR, while TCRdb's copy carries only in-frame clones and drops some. Clone size and V and J calls were adopted from that table, with D and trimming inferred from the DNA. The top ten clones hold approximately 0.5% of a sample with over 850,000 clones, about 84% of them seen once. Per the germline V gene, CDR1 is LGHNA and CDR2 is YSLEER. The CDR3 is 16 amino acids. V lost 1 base to trimming and J lost 5 bases; unmatched junction nucleotides: 7.

Sequenced material: memory CD4+ T cells from PBMCs. Indicated subset: CD45RA-negative fraction. The V and J genes are TRBV4-3 and TRBJ1-3, with 8 bases aligning to TRBD1. The sequence came from a man younger than 30 in good health. Some clones in this sample may be carry-over from other donors' samples. CDR3 DNA sequence: TGCGCCAGCAGCCAAGGAGGCAGGGGGCCGCGAAACACCATATATTTT. Translating it yields CASSQGGRGPRNTIYF.